Each of the 27 T cell receptor beta chains below was sequenced from the same sample in a study of cytomegalovirus exposure and HLA in healthy donors. The study ran its PCR with 60 Vbeta and 13 Jbeta primers. Sequencing was performed with immunoSEQ multiplex PCR; in TCRdb, only in-frame clones are kept and a portion is missing. The sample holds 150,000 to 200,000 clones, roughly 84% seen once. Specimen: PBMCs. The receptors were gathered from a man younger than 35 in good health and CMV-seronegative.

This clone was seen just once. The chain joins TRBV27 to TRBJ1-1; tentative D call: TRBD1 (5 bases). This CDR3 is 12 amino acids long. V lost 5 bases, J lost 1 base, and 5 bases lay in between. CDR1 is MNHEY and CDR2 is SMNVEV in the germline V gene (reference sequence). Here the CDR3 reads CASSQGNTEAFF. In nucleotides, the CDR3 is TGTGCCAGCAGTCAGGGGAACACTGAAGCTTTCTTT.

The chain recombines TRBV30 with TRBJ2-4; 8 bases are a match to TRBD1. CDR3 length: 17 residues. The germline V gene has CDR1 GTSNPN and CDR2 SVGIG (reference sequence). Trimming took 5 bases from V and 4 from J; bases not matched to a gene: 16. CDR3 DNA sequence: TGTGCCTGGGACCGATCCTCCTCGGACAGGGCGAAAAACATTCAGTACTTC. Its translation: CAWDRSSSDRAKNIQYF.

J is TRBJ1-2 and V is TRBV27; TRBD1 is a possible D gene (5 bases). V lost 3 bases and J 4 bases, leaving 18 bases between the germline ends. The V gene's germline CDR1 is MNHEY and CDR2 SMNVEV (reference sequence). This CDR3 has 16 amino acids. The CDR3 region is CASSLGGTLAPYGYTF. CDR3 DNA: TGTGCCAGCAGTTTGGGGGGTACCCTCGCCCCCTATGGCTACACCTTC.

The V and J genes are TRBV5-4 and TRBJ2-7; D unclear. Germline V lookup: CDR1 SGHNT, CDR2 YYREEE (reference sequence). There are 12 residues in the CDR3. The ends were cut back, 2 bases at V and 3 bases at J, with 6 bases in the middle. The CDR3 loop reads CASSFWSYEQYF. The DNA of the CDR3 is TGTGCCAGCAGCTTTTGGAGCTACGAGCAGTACTTC.

The chain has TRBV7-6 and TRBJ2-5; TRBD2 aligns across 9 bases. V lost 5 bases and J lost 7; bases outside the gene matches: 23. CDR3 length: 19 amino acids. Germline lookup yields CDR1 SGHVS and CDR2 FNYEAQ. The CDR3 protein is CASSPVAYGGRAPGGTQYF. Here the CDR3 DNA reads TGTGCCAGCAGCCCGGTTGCCTATGGCGGGAGGGCCCCAGGAGGGACCCAGTACTTC.

The chain uses TRBV7-9 and TRBJ2-7, with 9 bases fitting TRBD1. The CDR3 is 15 residues long. V shed 3 bases and J 5 bases; nucleotides not matched to a gene: 8. Germline CDR1 SEHNR, CDR2 FQNEAQ (reference sequence). The CDR3 loop reads CASSFRGQGMDEQYF. In DNA, the CDR3 is TGTGCCAGCAGCTTCCGGGGACAGGGTATGGACGAGCAGTACTTC.

On this clone: Other DNA sequences from this sample encode an identical CDR3 as well. This rearrangement joins TRBV7-9 to TRBJ2-3; 8 positions agree with TRBD2. V lost 5 bases, J lost 1 base, and 5 bases stayed unmatched. The V gene's germline CDR1 is SEHNR and CDR2 FQNEAQ (reference sequence). CDR3 length: 15 amino acids. The CDR3 region has the DNA TGTGCCAGCAGCCCGGGAGGGGGAGGCACAGATACGCAGTATTTT. It encodes CASSPGGGGTDTQYF.

The V gene is TRBV11-2, the J gene TRBJ1-4; TRBD1 might be the D (6 bases). V shed 1 base and J shed 2 bases, with 8 bases lying between them. Germline CDR1 SGHAT, CDR2 FQNNGV. CDR3 size: 15 residues. CDR3 in amino acids: CASSLGQVTNEKLFF. CDR3 in DNA: TGTGCCAGCAGCTTAGGACAGGTCACTAATGAAAAACTGTTTTTT.

This sequence joins TRBV29-1 and TRBJ2-7; TRBD1 matches at 7 bases. Germline V gives CDR1 SQVTM, CDR2 ANQGSEA. This CDR3 comprises 13 residues. Unmatched junction bases numbered 15, after V lost 6 bases and J lost 10 bases. CDR3 protein: CSVMTGSYESQYF. The CDR3 region has the DNA TGCAGCGTAATGACAGGGTCCTACGAGTCCCAGTACTTC.

The chain links TRBV6-6 to TRBJ1-4, with 7 bases lining up with TRBD1. The CDR3 is 16 residues long. V lost 0 bases to trimming and J lost 7 bases; unmatched junction nucleotides: 8. Germline CDR1 MNHNY, CDR2 SVGAGI (reference sequence). CDR3 nucleotides: TGTGCCAGCAGTTACTCGGACAGGCTGAGGGGTGAAAAACTGTTTTTT. This encodes CASSYSDRLRGEKLFF.

This chain uses TRBV2 with TRBJ2-5, with D possibly being TRBD1 (6 bases). Germline V gene data show CDR1 as SNHLY and CDR2 as FYNNEI. The CDR3 extends over 12 amino acids. The V end was cut by 6 bases, the J end by 3 bases, with 8 bases between. CDR3 nucleotides: TGTGCCAGCAGCCCAGGGGAAGAGACCCAGTACTTC. This codes for CASSPGEETQYF.

The V and J genes are TRBV19 and TRBJ2-7, with D uncertain. This CDR3 is built from 14 residues. Trimming cost V 5 bases and J 0 bases, with 11 bases left between them. Germline CDR1 LNHDA, CDR2 SQIVND (reference sequence). The CDR3 protein is CASSPRSSSYEQYF. As DNA, the CDR3 is TGTGCCAGTAGTCCCCGTAGTAGCTCCTACGAGCAGTACTTC.

The gene calls are TRBV18 and TRBJ2-1; maybe TRBD2 (5 bases). The CDR3 runs 15 residues. V was clipped by 3 bases and J by 2 bases, with 11 bases between them. Germline CDR1 and CDR2: KGHSH and LQKENI. CDR3 sequence (DNA): TGTGCCAGCTCACCCCCGAGAGGGACCTACAATGAGCAGTTCTTC. Encoded protein: CASSPPRGTYNEQFF.

This clone was counted only a few times. This chain joins TRBV28 and TRBJ1-1; TRBD1 might be the D (5 bases). Germline CDR1 and CDR2: MDHEN and SYDVKM. V was trimmed by 6 bases and J by 7 bases, leaving 18 bases between them. This CDR3 is 14 amino acids long. This CDR3 reads CASSFQGGSVEAFF. Written as DNA, the CDR3 is TGTGCCAGCAGCTTTCAGGGTGGGTCGGTTGAAGCTTTCTTT. Supplemented by reference TRBV28 and TRBJ1-1, the full variable domain reads DVKVTQSSRYLVKRTGEKVFLECVQDMDHENMFWYRQDPGLGLRLIYFSYDVKMKEKGDIPEGYSVSREKKERFSLILESASTNQTSMYLCASSFQGGSVEAFFGQGTRLTVV.

This chain joins TRBV7-9 and TRBJ2-6, with TRBD2 identical over 8 bases. Per germline, CDR1 SEHNR and CDR2 FQNEAQ (reference sequence). This CDR3 is 16 amino acids long. V gave up 5 bases and J gave up 2 bases; unmatched junction bases: 5. CDR3 loop: CASSQSGGAGANVLTF. CDR3 sequence (DNA): TGTGCCAGCAGCCAAAGCGGGGGCGCTGGGGCCAACGTCCTGACTTTC. The full variable domain, in which reference TRBV7-9 and TRBJ2-6 provide the parts outside the CDR3, is DTGVSQNPRHKITKRGQNVTFRCDPISEHNRLYWYRQTLGQGPEFLTYFQNEAQLEKSRLLSDRFSAERPKGSFSTLEIQRTEQGDSAMYLCASSQSGGAGANVLTFGAGSRLTVL.

The chain employs TRBV5-1 and TRBJ2-7; 7 nucleotides align to TRBD1. The CDR3 has 14 residues. In germline, CDR1 is SGHRS, CDR2 YFSETQ. Trimming cost V 4 bases and J 2 bases; bases outside gene matches: 6. CDR3: CASSLRTGPYEQYF. CDR3 nucleotides: TGCGCCAGCAGCCTCCGGACAGGTCCCTACGAGCAGTACTTC. Full variable domain (outside the CDR3, taken from reference TRBV5-1 and TRBJ2-7): KAGVTQTPRYLIKTRGQQVTLSCSPISGHRSVSWYQQTPGQGLQFLFEYFSETQRNKGNFPGRFSGRQFSNSRSEMNVSTLELGDSALYLCASSLRTGPYEQYFGPGTRLTVT.

This clone was counted only a few times. The chain carries TRBV5-6 and TRBJ2-7; D remains unclear. Germline V gene lookup returns CDR1 SGHDT and CDR2 YYEEEE. The CDR3 has 13 residues. V lost 2 bases and J lost 4, with 10 bases in between. Written as DNA, the CDR3 is TGTGCCAGCAGCTTTTTAGAGGATTACGAGCAGTACTTC. Its protein is CASSFLEDYEQYF.

Points on this clone: In the same sample, other DNA sequences code for this CDR3. This sequence joins TRBV9 and TRBJ2-3; the match to TRBD2 covers 9 bases. Germline trimming cut 1 base from V and 0 bases from J; bases unmatched to any gene: 3. The CDR3 loop spans 16 amino acids. Germline assignment: CDR1 SGDLS and CDR2 YYNGEE. The CDR3 coding sequence is TGTGCCAGCAGCGTACTAGCGGGGTCTAGCACAGATACGCAGTATTTT. Translating it yields CASSVLAGSSTDTQYF. The full variable domain, completed using reference TRBV9 and TRBJ2-3, is DSGVTQTPKHLITATGQRVTLRCSPRSGDLSVYWYQQSLDQGLQFLIQYYNGEERAKGNILERFSAQQFPDLHSELNLSSLELGDSALYFCASSVLAGSSTDTQYFGPGTRLTVL.

The J gene is TRBJ1-1, the V gene TRBV27; maybe TRBD1 (6 bases). Germline V lookup: CDR1 MNHEY, CDR2 SMNVEV (reference sequence). Deletions cut 7 bases from V and 5 bases from J, with 17 bases between. The CDR3 has 14 amino acids. CDR3: CASTQGSVVTEAFF. The CDR3 coding sequence is TGTGCCAGCACACAGGGTTCAGTAGTGACTGAAGCTTTCTTT.

Points on this clone: Other DNA sequences in this specimen translate into the identical CDR3. The genes are TRBV9 and TRBJ2-1; D unclear. Germline lookup yields CDR1 SGDLS and CDR2 YYNGEE. V lost 0 bases and J lost 0, with 10 bases in between. This CDR3 region has 16 residues. CDR3 DNA sequence: TGTGCCAGCAGCGTAGGGGCAGGTAGCTCCTACAATGAGCAGTTCTTC. Translated: CASSVGAGSSYNEQFF.

The chain couples TRBV5-1 to TRBJ1-4; D is perhaps TRBD1 (6 bases). The CDR3 is made up of 15 amino acids. Trimming removed 5 bases at V and 6 bases at J, with 17 bases between. Germline V lookup: CDR1 SGHRS, CDR2 YFSETQ. The CDR3 sequence is CASSPEGGKYEKLFF. The CDR3 nucleotides are TGCGCCAGCAGTCCCGAGGGGGGGAAATATGAAAAACTGTTTTTT.

The chain joins TRBV27 to TRBJ1-6; 7 nucleotides line up with TRBD1. CDR3 size: 20 residues. CDR1 and CDR2 from the germline V gene are MNHEY and SMNVEV (reference sequence). J was trimmed by 0 bases and V by 5 bases; bases with no gene match: 16. Here the CDR3 reads CASSRRTGTALSSYNSPLHF. In DNA form, the CDR3 reads TGTGCCAGCAGTAGACGAACCGGGACAGCCTTGAGCTCCTATAATTCACCCCTCCACTTT.

A note on this clone: One junction end disagrees with the germline gene, perhaps due to a read error. The rearrangement uses TRBV28 and TRBJ2-3; 9 bases fit TRBD2. The CDR3 consists of 15 residues. The germline V gene encodes CDR1 MDHEN and CDR2 SYDVKM. This chain's CDR3 is CASNLGLASTDTQYF. CDR3 DNA sequence: TGTGCCAGCAATTTAGGACTAGCGAGCACAGATACGCAGTATTTT.

The chain recombines TRBV19 with TRBJ1-5, with TRBD1 identical over 7 bases. The ends lost 7 bases at V and 0 bases at J; junction bases unmatched: 6. Germline V CDR1 and CDR2: LNHDA, SQIVND (reference sequence). The CDR3 has 15 amino acids. Here the CDR3 reads CASTSTGISNQPQHF. DNA for the CDR3: TGTGCCAGTACCTCGACAGGGATTAGCAATCAGCCCCAGCATTTT.

The chain recombines TRBV29-1 with TRBJ1-5; no reliable D call. Germline CDR1 SQVTM, CDR2 ANQGSEA. The CDR3 totals 12 residues. V was trimmed by 4 bases and J by 3 bases, leaving 7 bases between them. CDR3: CSVGTNNQPQHF. The CDR3 nucleotides are TGCAGCGTTGGAACAAACAATCAGCCCCAGCATTTT. Combining the CDR3 with reference TRBV29-1 and TRBJ1-5 gives the whole variable domain SAVISQKPSRDICQRGTSLTIQCQVDSQVTMMFWYRQQPGQSLTLIATANQGSEATYESGFVIDKFPISRPNLTFSTLTVSNMSPEDSSIYLCSVGTNNQPQHFGDGTRLSIL.

The rearrangement joins TRBV25-1 to TRBJ1-2; D might be TRBD1 (5 bases). This CDR3 is 14 amino acids long. Germline V gene sequence: CDR1 MGHDK, CDR2 SYGVNS. V was cut by 5 bases and J by 1 base, with 11 bases left in between. Written as DNA, the CDR3 is TGTGCCAGCAGTCTCAGACAGTTTAACTATGGCTACACCTTC. Translated: CASSLRQFNYGYTF.

This chain connects TRBV7-3 to TRBJ2-1; D not resolved. Germline V lookup: CDR1 SGHTA, CDR2 FQGTGA. V lost 2 bases to trimming and J lost 5 bases, with 10 bases between them. CDR3 length equals 14 residues. The CDR3 region has the DNA TGTGCCAGCAGCTTATTGGTAGCCAACAATGAGCAGTTCTTC. This codes for CASSLLVANNEQFF.